This entry describes one T cell receptor (beta chain). The antigen remains undetermined. This entry is derived from a study of T cell responses to AZD1222 COVID-19 vaccine. Study-wide results and caveats: Breadth and depth of Spike-specific TCRs rose after two AZD1222 doses. Within unmutated variant regions lay the reported targets of nearly half of spike-specific TCRs. Just five or six AZD1222 recipients were seropositive at baseline.

Data came from immunoSEQ multiplex PCR; TCRdb stores just in-frame clones and leaves some out. The sample yields about 120,000 clones, around 90% seen once. This CDR3 is built from 14 residues. V gave up 2 bases and J gave up 0 bases, with 8 bases separating them. From germline, CDR1 is SGHDT and CDR2 YYEEEE. The receptor was isolated from an adult who received the MenACWY meningococcal vaccine as a control. The material was peripheral blood, obtained 28 days after the second dose of the MenACWY control vaccine. The chain is built from TRBV5-6 and TRBJ1-1; D call uncertain. The CDR3 loop reads CASSFDAMNTEAFF. The DNA of the CDR3 is TGTGCCAGCAGCTTCGACGCTATGAACACTGAAGCTTTCTTT.